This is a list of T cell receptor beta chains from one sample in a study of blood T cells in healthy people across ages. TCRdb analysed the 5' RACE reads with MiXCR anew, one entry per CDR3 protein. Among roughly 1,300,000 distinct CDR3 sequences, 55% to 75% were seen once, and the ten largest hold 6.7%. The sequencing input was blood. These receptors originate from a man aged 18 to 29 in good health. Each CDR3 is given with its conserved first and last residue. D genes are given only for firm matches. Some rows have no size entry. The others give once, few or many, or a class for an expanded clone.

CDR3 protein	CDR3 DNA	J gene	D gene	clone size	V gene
CASSLAGAGTWNEQFF	TGCGCCAGCAGCCTCGCTGGGGCCGGGACTTGGAATGAGCAGTTCTTC	TRBJ2-1	NA	NA	TRBV4-1
CAWSGSTEQFF	TGTGCCTGGAGTGGTAGTACTGAGCAGTTCTTC	TRBJ2-1	NA	NA	TRBV30
CSVDLPGSNTGELFF	TGCAGCGTTGATCTTCCGGGTTCGAACACCGGGGAGCTGTTTTTT	TRBJ2-2	NA	NA	TRBV29-1
CSVDLAGGRDTQYF	TGCAGCGTTGATTTAGCGGGAGGTCGAGATACGCAGTATTTT	TRBJ2-3	TRBD2	NA	TRBV29-1
CASSHFPRGSSYEQYF	TGCGCCAGCAGCCACTTTCCCCGGGGCAGCTCCTACGAGCAGTACTTC	TRBJ2-7	NA	few	TRBV4-1
CASSQARGGYEQYF	TGCGCCAGCAGCCAAGCCAGGGGCGGCTACGAGCAGTACTTC	TRBJ2-7	NA	once	TRBV4-1
CASGTVMNTEAFF	TGTGCCTCGGGGACAGTGATGAACACTGAAGCTTTCTTT	TRBJ1-1	TRBD1	NA	TRBV2
CASSVSPGGYGYTF	TGCGCCAGCAGCGTTAGCCCGGGGGGCTATGGCTACACCTTC	TRBJ1-2	NA	NA	TRBV5-1
CASSQFLAGEYEQFF	TGTGCCAGCAGCCAGTTTCTAGCGGGGGAGTATGAGCAGTTCTTC	TRBJ2-1	TRBD2	NA	TRBV4-2
CASSSLKWDGMNYGYTF	TGTGCCAGCAGTTCTTTAAAATGGGACGGGATGAACTATGGCTACACCTTC	TRBJ1-2	NA	few	TRBV27
CASSYSTRGGRGYTF	TGTGCCAGCAGTTACTCCACCCGGGGAGGTCGTGGCTACACCTTC	TRBJ1-2	NA	NA	TRBV6-5
CSVEASGSGTQYF	TGCAGCGTTGAAGCGTCAGGGAGCGGGACCCAGTACTTC	TRBJ2-5	NA	NA	TRBV29-1
CSVAQGRSDSNQPQHF	TGCAGCGTTGCCCAGGGGCGATCGGATAGCAATCAGCCCCAGCATTTT	TRBJ1-5	NA	NA	TRBV29-1
CASSDPSGGLTDTQYF	TGCGCCAGCAGCGACCCTAGCGGGGGCCTCACAGACACGCAGTATTTT	TRBJ2-3	TRBD2	NA	TRBV5-1
CASRAPAVNTEAFF	TGTGCCAGCAGGGCTCCGGCCGTGAACACTGAAGCTTTCTTT	TRBJ1-1	NA	NA	TRBV6-5
CASSYSSGQRGGRLTGELFF	TGTGCCAGCAGTTACTCGAGCGGCCAGCGGGGGGGCCGCCTCACCGGGGAGCTGTTTTTT	TRBJ2-2	TRBD2	NA	TRBV6-5
CASWQGEQETQYF	TGTGCCAGCTGGCAGGGAGAACAAGAGACCCAGTACTTC	TRBJ2-5	NA	NA	TRBV6-2/TRBV6-3
CASSFLGRINEQFF	TGTGCCAGCAGTTTTTTGGGACGGATCAATGAGCAGTTCTTC	TRBJ2-1	NA	NA	TRBV27
CASRDRGSNQPQHF	TGTGCCAGCAGAGACAGGGGGAGCAATCAGCCCCAGCATTTT	TRBJ1-5	TRBD1	NA	TRBV2